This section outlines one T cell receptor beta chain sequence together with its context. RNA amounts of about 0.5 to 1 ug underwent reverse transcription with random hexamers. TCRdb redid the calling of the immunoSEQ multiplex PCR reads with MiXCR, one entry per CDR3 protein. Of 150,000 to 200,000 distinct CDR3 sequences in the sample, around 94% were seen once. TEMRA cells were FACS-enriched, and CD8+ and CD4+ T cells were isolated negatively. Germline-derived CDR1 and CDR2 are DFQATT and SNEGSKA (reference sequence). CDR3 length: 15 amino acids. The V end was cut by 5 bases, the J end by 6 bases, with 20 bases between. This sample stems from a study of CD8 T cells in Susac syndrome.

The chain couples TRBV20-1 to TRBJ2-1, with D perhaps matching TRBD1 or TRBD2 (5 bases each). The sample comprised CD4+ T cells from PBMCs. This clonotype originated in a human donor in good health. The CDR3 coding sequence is TGCAGTGCTCGGGGCCGACTGGCTTTGGGCAATGAGCAGTTCTTC. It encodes CSARGRLALGNEQFF.